The next 14 T cell receptor beta chains were all read from a single sample in a study of blood T cell repertoires in COVID-19 (TCRdb year 2020). The method was the immunoSEQ multiplex PCR assay. TCRdb provides this immuneACCESS table in a form limited to in-frame rearrangements. Some clones are lacking; in checked studies, under half of them reflect an unresolved V gene, and why the rest are absent is not known. A total of about 100,000 clones appear in this sample, less than 90% of them only once. The biggest ten clones account for about 7.4% of the sample. The sequenced sample was peripheral blood. Receptors originate from a man aged 30 to 39 in a cohort sampled during active COVID-19.

The gene calls are TRBV5-1 and TRBJ2-5; TRBD1 matches at 10 bases. The germline gives CDR1 SGHRS, CDR2 YFSETQ. The CDR3 covers 14 residues. J lost 6 bases, V lost 4 bases, and 6 bases had no gene match. CDR3 loop: CASSPGDRGKTQYF. CDR3 coding DNA: TGCGCCAGCAGCCCGGGGGACAGGGGAAAGACCCAGTACTTC.

This clone was observed a single time. The chain joins TRBV4-1 to TRBJ1-2; the D gene is possibly TRBD1 (5 bases). The V and J ends lost 0 bases and 3 bases respectively, with 11 bases between them. There are 15 residues in the CDR3. Germline loops: CDR1 MGHRA, CDR2 YSYEKL. The CDR3: CASSQDHGADYGYTF. CDR3 DNA: TGCGCCAGCAGCCAAGATCATGGGGCAGACTATGGCTACACCTTC.

This clone appeared a single time. The V call is TRBV10-2, the J call TRBJ2-7; TRBD2 is a possible D gene (5 bases). Germline V gene data show CDR1 as WSHSY and CDR2 as SAAADI. This CDR3 has 14 residues. Trimming cost V 3 bases and J 5 bases, with 14 bases left between them. DNA for the CDR3: TGCGCCAGCAGTGAAACCGGGGTCCTGGACGAGCAGTACTTC. Translated: CASSETGVLDEQYF.

The count of this clone is one. The chain joins TRBV9 to TRBJ2-5; D uncertain. Trimming took off 0 bases at V and 5 bases at J, with 14 bases between the two ends. CDR1 and CDR2 from the germline V gene are SGDLS and YYNGEE. This CDR3 comprises 15 residues. The CDR3, as DNA: TGTGCCAGCAGCGTAGCACAGCATCACCTGGAGACCCAGTACTTC. Translated: CASSVAQHHLETQYF.

The chain joins TRBV5-1 to TRBJ2-5, with D perhaps TRBD1 (6 bases). The CDR3 has 15 residues. Trimming removed 4 bases at V and 2 bases at J, with 15 bases between. Germline CDR1 SGHRS, CDR2 YFSETQ. The chain's CDR3 is CASSKGAGAQETQYF. In nucleotides, the CDR3 is TGCGCCAGCAGCAAAGGGGCAGGGGCACAAGAGACCCAGTACTTC.

The V and J genes are TRBV18 and TRBJ2-5; 10 nucleotides align to TRBD2. Looked up from germline, CDR1 is KGHSH and CDR2 is LQKENI. The V and J ends lost 4 bases and 2 bases, in that order; junction bases with no gene match: 10. The CDR3 has 17 residues. CDR3 sequence: CASSLNLAGAIQETQYF. Here the CDR3 DNA reads TGTGCCAGCTCACTTAACCTAGCGGGGGCCATTCAAGAGACCCAGTACTTC.

This chain links TRBV7-6 with TRBJ2-4; TRBD2 agrees at 8 bases. Trimming at V came to 5 bases and at J to 0 bases, leaving 6 bases not matched to a gene. Germline values: CDR1 SGHVS, CDR2 FNYEAQ. CDR3 length: 16 amino acids. As DNA, the CDR3 is TGTGCCAGCAGCCTAACGGGAGGGGTAGCCAAAAACATTCAGTACTTC. This translates into CASSLTGGVAKNIQYF.

This clone was seen more than once but under ten times. The genes are TRBV3-1 (or the pseudogene TRBV3-2) and TRBJ1-2, with 8 positions matching TRBD1. CDR3 length: 13 residues. Germline V CDR1 and CDR2: LGHDT, YNNKEL (reference sequence). J lost 8 bases, V lost 5 bases, and 7 bases had no gene match. CDR3 DNA sequence: TGTGCCAGCAGCGAGGACAGGGCAGTGGGCTACACCTTC. Protein product: CASSEDRAVGYTF.

This clone was seen a single time. The gene calls are TRBV7-2 and TRBJ2-1; 8 nucleotides align to TRBD2. CDR1 is SGHTA and CDR2 is FQGNSA in the germline V gene. This CDR3 has 19 residues. Losses at the gene ends were 1 base for V and 0 bases for J; bases not matched to a gene: 11. The CDR3 coding sequence is TGTGCCAGCAGCTTAGAAGGGGTAGCGGGGCTAAGCTCCTACAATGAGCAGTTCTTC. Protein product: CASSLEGVAGLSSYNEQFF.

The chain has TRBV7-8 and TRBJ2-3; TRBD2 agrees at 10 bases. The V gene's germline CDR1 is SGHVS and CDR2 FQNEAQ. This CDR3 has 15 amino acids. V was clipped by 6 bases and J by 2 bases; unmatched bases: 5. The CDR3, as DNA: TGTGCCAGCAGTCTAGCGGGGGCGTACACAGATACGCAGTATTTT. It codes for CASSLAGAYTDTQYF.

V usage is TRBV5-4 and J usage is TRBJ2-2; D is uncertain. CDR1 and CDR2 from the germline V gene are SGHNT and YYREEE (reference sequence). The CDR3 covers 15 residues. Trimming took 3 bases from V and 2 from J, leaving 11 bases between them. The CDR3 nucleotides read TGTGCCAGCAGCTCGAACACCGAAAACACCGGGGAGCTGTTTTTT. This sequence encodes CASSSNTENTGELFF. The complete variable domain, with remaining parts taken from reference TRBV5-4 and TRBJ2-2, reads ETGVTQSPTHLIKTRGQQVTLRCSSQSGHNTVSWYQQALGQGPQFIFQYYREEENGRGNFPPRFSGLQFPNYSSELNVNALELDDSALYLCASSSNTENTGELFFGEGSRLTVL.

The rearrangement joins TRBV28 to TRBJ1-1; a weak D match, TRBD1 (5 bases). V lost 6 bases, J lost 4 bases, and 12 bases lay in between. The germline CDR1 and CDR2 sequences are MDHEN and SYDVKM. The CDR3 has 13 residues. This CDR3 reads CASSRGGVTEAFF. In DNA form, the CDR3 reads TGTGCCAGCAGCCGGGGGGGGGTCACTGAAGCTTTCTTT.

The chain couples TRBV15 to TRBJ2-1; weak D call: TRBD2 (5 bases). The V gene's germline CDR1 is LNHNV and CDR2 YYDKDF (reference sequence). CDR3 size: 16 residues. V lost 4 bases to trimming and J lost 7 bases, with 20 bases between them. The CDR3 here is CATSTAGISPGNEQFF. The CDR3 nucleotides read TGTGCCACCAGCACGGCCGGGATCTCCCCCGGGAATGAGCAGTTCTTC.

This clone came up once. This rearrangement joins TRBV18 to TRBJ1-1, with TRBD1 as a possible D gene (6 bases). The CDR3 length is 15 residues. Germline V gene lookup returns CDR1 KGHSH and CDR2 LQKENI. V shed 3 bases and J shed 1 base, with 12 bases lying between them. For the CDR3, the DNA is TGTGCCAGCTCACCCGACTTGGACAGGAACACTGAAGCTTTCTTT. Its protein product is CASSPDLDRNTEAFF. Looking up the rest from reference TRBV18 and TRBJ1-1 gives the full variable domain: NAGVMQNPRHLVRRRGQEARLRCSPMKGHSHVYWYRQLPEEGLKFMVYLQKENIIDESGMPKERFSAEFPKEGPSILRIQQVVRGDSAAYFCASSPDLDRNTEAFFGQGTRLTVV.